This T cell receptor beta chain was recorded in a study of a mutant IDH1 vaccine in newly diagnosed glioma (dated by TCRdb to about 2021). Notes on the research overall: Vaccination began 4-6 weeks after radiotherapy alone, or alongside temozolomide cycles in the chemotherapy-containing groups. Of the approximately 33 treated patients, about 62% were male and 37.5% were female, and the mean age was around 40 years. Before enrollment, patients had received standard therapy of radiotherapy alone, temozolomide alone, or radiochemotherapy with temozolomide; most received the combination. The week-35 safety follow-up took place at visit V12, and the week-47 end of study took place at visit V13. Six visits were used for peripheral blood collection: V03 (baseline), V05, V07, V10, V12 and V13. Longitudinal TCRB deep sequencing was performed for some 25 treated patients wherever samples were available for exploratory analyses.

Library generation was performed with the immunoSEQ multiplex PCR assay. Rearranged TCR beta chain sequences were amplified with the hsTCRB Kit following the manufacturer's protocol. TCRB libraries were sequenced on an Illumina MiSeq. As for the authors' bioinformatics: The proprietary platform of the kit vendor was used for demultiplexing, trimming and gene mapping. Not all clones reach the TCRdb copy of this immuneACCESS table, which keeps in-frame sequences only. Checked studies attribute under half of the gap to unresolved V genes and leave the rest unexplained. The V and J calls and clone size were taken over from that table, and D and trimming were inferred from the DNA. The sample data list under 60,000 clones, and about three quarters of these were observed just once. The ten largest account for less than 5.5% of the sample. As regards this clone: There is no known antigen for this receptor. Per-nucleotide qualities are absent, and no much larger clonotype sits a single base away.

The time point label for this specimen denotes: week 47, end of study. Every vaccine dose consisted of 300 ug of a 20-mer mutant IDH1 peptide in Montanide, administered subcutaneously together with topical imiquimod. Across visits V03 through V10, patients got a total of eight vaccinations, given in weeks 1, 3, 5, 7, 11, 15, 19 and 23. All donors had newly diagnosed IDH1-mutant astrocytomas of WHO grade 3 or 4 that showed loss of nuclear ATRX. The samples were drawn from NOA16, a multicentre, single-arm, open-label phase I trial in Germany that tested a mutant IDH1 peptide vaccine in humans for the first time. Genomic DNA for TCRB sequencing was extracted from EDTA blood using the DNeasy Blood and Tissue Kit. What the study reported, not specific to this receptor: It was noted by the authors that analyses of patient blood samples could not be reproduced owing to sample limitations. Pseudoprogression seemed to be unrelated to changes in the top peripheral T cell clonotypes found by TCRB sequencing. Selection of PBMC samples for TCRB deep sequencing was based on availability. Immune responses induced by the vaccine were seen in roughly 95% of patients across multiple MHC alleles.

The germline V gene (reference sequence) yields LNHDA for CDR1 and SQIVND for CDR2. Spanning cysteine to phenylalanine, the CDR3 consists of 12 amino acids. Only the CDR3 DNA is retained, 36 bases long and in frame from the first base. V was cut back by 3 bases and J by 5 bases, leaving a gap of 5 bases between them. In this chain, TRBV19 is recombined with TRBJ2-1; there is no confident call for the D gene. The source material was PBMCs, sampled from a glioma patient whose treatment included an IDH1 peptide vaccine. This sequence originates from a woman aged 40 to 55 with glioma. Some clones in this sample may be carry-over from other donors' samples. CDR3 reads: CASSMIDNEQFF. The DNA reads as follows: TGTGCCAGTAGTATGATAGACAATGAGCAGTTCTTC.